This T cell receptor (beta chain) was retrieved from a study of T cells expressing NK-cell markers. This clonotype ranks as medium-sized in terms of frequency. CDR1 is SGHDT and CDR2 is YYEEEE in the germline V gene. CDR3 length: 18 amino acids. TCRdb reprocessed the 5' RACE reads, keeping one entry per CDR3 protein, no DNA. The sample totals about 660 distinct CDR3 sequences; its top ten clones hold 65% to 80%. Specimen: blood T cells: a sorted CD56 or NKG2C T cell subset, CD4+ or CD8+ T cells, or bulk PBMC T cells (not recorded which). The clonotype comes from a woman aged 45-60 years in good health. V is TRBV5-6 and J is TRBJ2-1; lacking DNA, the TRBD1 call made by TCRdb goes unchecked. This chain's CDR3 is CASSLKGWGARSYNEQFF.